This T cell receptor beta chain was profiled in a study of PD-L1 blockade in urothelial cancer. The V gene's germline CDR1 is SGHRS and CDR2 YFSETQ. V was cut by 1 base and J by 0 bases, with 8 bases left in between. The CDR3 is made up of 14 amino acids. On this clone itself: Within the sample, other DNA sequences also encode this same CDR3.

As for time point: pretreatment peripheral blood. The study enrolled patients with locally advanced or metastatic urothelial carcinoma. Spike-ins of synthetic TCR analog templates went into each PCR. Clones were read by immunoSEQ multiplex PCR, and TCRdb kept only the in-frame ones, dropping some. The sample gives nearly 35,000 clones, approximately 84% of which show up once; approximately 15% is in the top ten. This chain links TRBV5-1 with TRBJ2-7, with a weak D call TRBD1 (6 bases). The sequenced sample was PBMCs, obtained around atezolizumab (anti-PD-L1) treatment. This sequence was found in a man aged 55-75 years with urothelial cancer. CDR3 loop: CASSLTGSSYEQYF. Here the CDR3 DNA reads TGCGCCAGCAGCTTGACAGGGAGCTCCTACGAGCAGTACTTC.